The rows below give T cell receptor beta chains drawn from one sample of a study of cytomegalovirus exposure and HLA in healthy donors. Method: immunoSEQ multiplex PCR; TCRdb's copy keeps in-frame clones and lacks some. The data contain a few hundred thousand clones, about 75% of them singletons. The sequencing sample was made of PBMCs. The origin of the receptors is a man aged 18 to 29 in good health and CMV-seronegative. Each CDR3 is given with its conserved first and last residue. The D gene is left open where the match is weak.

cdr3_length: 16; d_call: TRBD2; j_call: TRBJ2-1; v_call: TRBV11-3; cdr3_aa: CASSRLSGGTHWEQFF
cdr3_length: 12; d_call: .; j_call: TRBJ2-1; v_call: TRBV11-3; cdr3_aa: CASSLSRDEQFF
cdr3_length: 16; d_call: .; j_call: TRBJ1-3; v_call: TRBV4-1; cdr3_aa: CASSPGQGIQGNTIYF
cdr3_length: 14; d_call: .; j_call: TRBJ1-2; v_call: TRBV19; cdr3_aa: CASSIAPQLYGYTF
cdr3_length: 15; d_call: TRBD1; j_call: TRBJ1-1; v_call: TRBV7-9; cdr3_aa: CASSPPQGAFTEAFF
cdr3_length: 15; d_call: TRBD1; j_call: TRBJ1-4; v_call: TRBV28; cdr3_aa: CASSLRQGGNEKLFF
cdr3_length: 14; d_call: TRBD2; j_call: TRBJ2-1; v_call: TRBV9; cdr3_aa: CASSVGGLAGEVFF
cdr3_length: 13; d_call: .; j_call: TRBJ2-7; v_call: TRBV27; cdr3_aa: CASSLSPSYEQYF
cdr3_length: 13; d_call: TRBD1; j_call: TRBJ1-1; v_call: TRBV29-1; cdr3_aa: CSAGTGGNTEAFF
cdr3_length: 14; d_call: .; j_call: TRBJ1-4; v_call: TRBV5-1; cdr3_aa: CASSPGGLDEKLFF
cdr3_length: 13; d_call: .; j_call: TRBJ1-1; v_call: TRBV6-5; cdr3_aa: CASSSAPGTEAFF
cdr3_length: 12; d_call: .; j_call: TRBJ1-2; v_call: TRBV6-6; cdr3_aa: CASSPLRGTGLF
cdr3_length: 16; d_call: TRBD2; j_call: TRBJ2-1; v_call: TRBV18; cdr3_aa: CASSKDGGRGDNEQFF
cdr3_length: 15; d_call: TRBD1; j_call: TRBJ1-1; v_call: TRBV5-4; cdr3_aa: CASSLVRTGNTEAFF
cdr3_length: 14; d_call: .; j_call: TRBJ2-5; v_call: TRBV7-9; cdr3_aa: CASSFGTLTETQYF
cdr3_length: 14; d_call: .; j_call: TRBJ2-2; v_call: TRBV5-1; cdr3_aa: CASSFLANTGELFF
cdr3_length: 14; d_call: TRBD2; j_call: TRBJ2-1; v_call: TRBV7-3; cdr3_aa: CASNRLAGDHEQFF
cdr3_length: 15; d_call: TRBD1; j_call: .; v_call: TRBV27; cdr3_aa: CASSYAGQEDYEQYF
cdr3_length: 15; d_call: .; j_call: TRBJ2-5; v_call: TRBV4-3; cdr3_aa: CASSQTGGRRETQYF
cdr3_length: 13; d_call: .; j_call: TRBJ1-4; v_call: TRBV29-1; cdr3_aa: CSALTLGGEKLFF
cdr3_length: 15; d_call: .; j_call: TRBJ2-1; v_call: TRBV11-2; cdr3_aa: CASSPSGPGYNEQFF
cdr3_length: 15; d_call: .; j_call: TRBJ1-5; v_call: TRBV19; cdr3_aa: CASSIDDRSGQPQHF
cdr3_length: 14; d_call: TRBD2; j_call: TRBJ2-7; v_call: TRBV5-1; cdr3_aa: CASSPGTSSYEQYF
cdr3_length: 15; d_call: TRBD2; j_call: TRBJ2-3; v_call: TRBV6-4; cdr3_aa: CASSDVAGGPDTQYF
cdr3_length: 14; d_call: .; j_call: TRBJ1-2; v_call: TRBV5-6; cdr3_aa: CASSPIGEAYGYTF
cdr3_length: 14; d_call: .; j_call: TRBJ2-7; v_call: TRBV11-1; cdr3_aa: CASSFRREHYEQYF
cdr3_length: 17; d_call: .; j_call: TRBJ2-2; v_call: TRBV27; cdr3_aa: CASSSVWSEANTGELFF
cdr3_length: 16; d_call: .; j_call: TRBJ2-1; v_call: TRBV21-1; cdr3_aa: CASSKGQGPIYNEQFF
cdr3_length: 17; d_call: TRBD2; j_call: TRBJ2-2; v_call: TRBV19; cdr3_aa: CASSIGRLAGATGELFF
cdr3_length: 14; d_call: TRBD1; j_call: TRBJ2-7; v_call: TRBV19; cdr3_aa: CASRKGTVPYEQYF
cdr3_length: 16; d_call: TRBD1; j_call: TRBJ1-1; v_call: TRBV2; cdr3_aa: CASSKRTGGSNTEAFF
cdr3_length: 12; d_call: TRBD2; j_call: TRBJ2-7; v_call: TRBV27; cdr3_aa: CASSWGGYEQYF